The rows below give T cell receptor beta chains drawn from one sample of a study of CD8+ T cells in alopecia areata. Libraries were prepared by immunoSEQ multiplex PCR; TCRdb keeps only in-frame clonotypes and omits some of them. The sample has 150,000 or so clones, about 67% seen once. The sample in question was CD8+ T cells sorted from blood, obtained at week 0. The receptors were sampled from a human donor with alopecia areata. The CDR3 runs from the conserved cysteine through the conserved F or W. A D gene is named only where the DNA matches it firmly. Part of the rows lack a size; the others show once, few, many or a class for expanded clones.

CDR3 DNA | CDR3 protein | clone size | D gene | J gene | V gene
TGTGCCAGCAGTTTAGACAGGGGACCTTACGAGCAGTACTTC | CASSLDRGPYEQYF | few | TRBD1 | TRBJ2-7 | TRBV6-5
TGTGCCAGCAGCTTACGGCAGGGGGCTATCCGGGGCACTGAAGCTTTCTTT | CASSLRQGAIRGTEAFF | - | TRBD1 | TRBJ1-1 | TRBV7-2
TGCAGCGTTGTATCGGTTCGTACAGAGCAGTTCTTC | CSVVSVRTEQFF | - | - | TRBJ2-1 | TRBV29-1
TGCGCCAGCAGAAACTGGGAATCGGGGCGGTCAGAGCACGACTATGGCTACACCTTC | CASRNWESGRSEHDYGYTF | - | - | TRBJ1-2 | TRBV5-1
TGTGCCAGCTCACCAAGGGGCGGCGCCTACGAGCAGTACTTC | CASSPRGGAYEQYF | - | - | TRBJ2-7 | TRBV18
TGTGCCAGCAGCATTGGACAGGAGGCGACCCAGTACTTC | CASSIGQEATQYF | - | TRBD1 | TRBJ2-5 | TRBV7-9
TGTGCCAGCACCCTTAAGTGGGGCCTGTCGGGGAGCTATGGCTACACCTTC | CASTLKWGLSGSYGYTF | - | - | TRBJ1-2 | TRBV27
TGCAGCGTTGTTCAACAGGGGGGGGCCTATGGCTACACCTTC | CSVVQQGGAYGYTF | - | TRBD1 | TRBJ1-2 | TRBV29-1
TGCGCCAGCACGGGAGAGAGGCCGGATACGCAGTATTTT | CASTGERPDTQYF | - | - | TRBJ2-3 | TRBV5-1
TGTGCCTGGAGTGCTCTCTACGAGCAGTACTTC | CAWSALYEQYF | - | - | TRBJ2-7 | TRBV30
TGTGCCAGCTCACCACAACGGGACAGAACCTACGAGCAGTACTTC | CASSPQRDRTYEQYF | once | TRBD1 | TRBJ2-7 | TRBV18
TGTGCCTGGAGTCCGGGACAGGGGCTGTATGGCTACACCTTC | CAWSPGQGLYGYTF | - | TRBD1 | TRBJ1-2 | TRBV30
TGTGCCAGCAGTTGGGGGGCGTTCACTGAAGCTTTCTTT | CASSWGAFTEAFF | - | - | TRBJ1-1 | TRBV27
TGTGCCTGGCGATTAAGACAGGCAACTAATGAAAAACTGTTTTTT | CAWRLRQATNEKLFF | once | - | TRBJ1-4 | TRBV30
TGCGCCAGCAGTCAGAGGGCAGTTCGCGGCTACACCTTC | CASSQRAVRGYTF | few | - | TRBJ1-2 | TRBV23-1
TGTGCCAGCAGCTTTCAGGGTGCGGAGCAGTACTTC | CASSFQGAEQYF | few | - | TRBJ2-5 | TRBV7-6
TGCGCCAGCAGCTTGGAACAGGGTCGATTCAATGAGCAGTTCTTC | CASSLEQGRFNEQFF | once | - | TRBJ2-1 | TRBV5-1
TGTGCCAGCAGCTTCGGCAGGGGTAGCACTGAAGCTTTCTTT | CASSFGRGSTEAFF | once | - | TRBJ1-1 | TRBV13
TGTGCCAGCAGCCCGCAAGGCCACGCAAACGCTTTCTTT | CASSPQGHANAFF | - | - | TRBJ1-1 | TRBV25-1
TGTGCCAGCAGCGTTAAAGGACAGGGTAATTCACCCCTCCACTTT | CASSVKGQGNSPLHF | - | TRBD1 | TRBJ1-6 | TRBV5-6
TGTGCCTGGAGTCTTTTGGGAAACACCATATATTTT | CAWSLLGNTIYF | - | - | TRBJ1-3 | TRBV30
TGTGCCAGCAGCCCCAGGGGGGGGCCCACCTACGAGCAGTACTTC | CASSPRGGPTYEQYF | - | - | TRBJ2-7 | TRBV5-6
TGCAGCGCCCAAGGGACAGGGAACACCGGGGAGCTGTTTTTT | CSAQGTGNTGELFF | few | TRBD1 | TRBJ2-2 | TRBV29-1
TGTGCCAGCAGCGTAATACCCCGCAACAGGGGCCCTGAAGCTTTCTTT | CASSVIPRNRGPEAFF | - | TRBD1 | TRBJ1-1 | TRBV9
TGTGCCTGGTTTGACTCCCAGAAAGCTTTCTTT | CAWFDSQKAFF | - | - | TRBJ1-1 | TRBV30
TGTGCCAGCAGCTTGGGGACAGGGGGGCAGTTCTTC | CASSLGTGGQFF | - | TRBD1 | TRBJ2-1 | TRBV5-6
TGTGCCAGCAGTATACAGGGAGGGTATGGCTACACCTTC | CASSIQGGYGYTF | - | - | TRBJ1-2 | TRBV27
TGCGCCAGCCGAATCTCCTACGAGCAGTACTTC | CASRISYEQYF | - | - | TRBJ2-7 | TRBV5-1
TGCGCCAGCAGCTTGGGAAGCCTGACAGTTTCCCTCCACTTT | CASSLGSLTVSLHF | - | - | TRBJ1-6 | TRBV5-1
TGTGCCACCAGTATCGGTATCACTGAAGCTTTCTTT | CATSIGITEAFF | - | - | TRBJ1-1 | TRBV19
TGTGCCAGCAGCGAAAAATATATGGGGATCACAGATACGCAGTATTTT | CASSEKYMGITDTQYF | - | - | TRBJ2-3 | TRBV11-2
TGTGCCAGCCTGGGGTATCGAGGCACTGAAGCTTTCTTT | CASLGYRGTEAFF | - | - | TRBJ1-1 | TRBV27
TGTGCCAGCACCACTGGGGCCAATCAGCCCCAGCATTTT | CASTTGANQPQHF | once | - | TRBJ1-5 | TRBV7-9
TGTGCCAGCAGCCAAGGCGGACTAGCGGGGGGGCGGCATGAGCAGTTCTTC | CASSQGGLAGGRHEQFF | few | TRBD2 | TRBJ2-1 | TRBV4-2
TGTGCCAGCAGCTTAGCGGAGGGAACTCGCTATGGCTACACCTTC | CASSLAEGTRYGYTF | - | - | TRBJ1-2 | TRBV13
TGTGCCAGCAGTTACTCGACGAACACCGGGGAGCTGTTTTTT | CASSYSTNTGELFF | - | - | TRBJ2-2 | TRBV6-5
TGTGCCAGCAGTAAAGAGTTCACAGATACGCAGTATTTT | CASSKEFTDTQYF | - | - | TRBJ2-3 | TRBV11-2
TGTGCCAGCAGCCAGGCAGGGTTTCAGGGAAACACCATATATTTT | CASSQAGFQGNTIYF | - | - | TRBJ1-3 | TRBV4-2
TGCGCCAGCAGCCGGCAGGGTGGCAATCAGCCCCAGCATTTT | CASSRQGGNQPQHF | few | - | TRBJ1-5 | TRBV5-1
TGCAGCGTCCCCGCTGTCAGCTCCTACAATGAGCAGTTCTTC | CSVPAVSSYNEQFF | - | - | TRBJ2-1 | TRBV29-1
TGTGCCAGCAGCTTGGGAGGGGTACAAGAGACCCAGTACTTC | CASSLGGVQETQYF | - | TRBD2 | TRBJ2-5 | TRBV7-9
TGTGCCAGCAATGCGGGGGGAGAAGAGACCCAGTACTTC | CASNAGGEETQYF | few | TRBD2 | TRBJ2-5 | TRBV6-5